The 14 T cell receptor beta chains given below trace back to one sample, sequenced in a study of early T cells in non-severe SARS-CoV-2 infection. TCRdb re-called the 5' RACE reads with MiXCR, one entry per CDR3 protein. This table has around 98,000 distinct CDR3 sequences, approximately 11% appearing once. Sequencing was carried out using whole blood. Every receptor here comes from an adult who was a healthcare worker with PCR-confirmed SARS-CoV-2 infection or an uninfected control (not recorded which).

This clonotype was recorded many times. The chain is built from TRBV4-1 and TRBJ2-1; 8 bases map to TRBD1. CDR1 and CDR2 from the germline V gene are MGHRA and YSYEKL. The CDR3 covers 15 residues. Trimming removed 1 base from V and 4 bases from J; junction bases left unmatched: 3. CDR3 nucleotide sequence: TGCGCCAGCAGCCAAGGGAGGACAGGGTACAATGAGCAGTTCTTC. Protein sequence: CASSQGRTGYNEQFF.

This chain joins TRBV12-3 or TRBV12-4 and TRBJ1-2, with D possibly TRBD1 on 5 matching bases. Trimming took off 7 bases at V and 4 bases at J, with 16 bases between the two ends. This CDR3 is built from 14 residues. The CDR3 DNA sequence: TGTGCCAGCACCATCAGGGTGGGAGGCTATGGCTACACCTTC. It is translated as CASTIRVGGYGYTF.

There are a few counts of this clonotype. J is TRBJ2-1 and V is TRBV18, with a possible D match to TRBD1 (6 bases). The CDR3 has 13 residues. From germline, CDR1 is KGHSH and CDR2 LQKENI. V shed 6 bases and J shed 4 bases, with 10 bases lying between them. The CDR3 region has the DNA TGTGCCAGCTCCCAGGACAGATACAATGAGCAGTTCTTC. Residues: CASSQDRYNEQFF.

This clonotype has only a few counts. The chain carries TRBV28 and TRBJ2-3; no reliable D call. The CDR3 has 12 residues. V lost 6 bases, J lost 6 bases, and 10 bases lay in between. The germline V gene encodes CDR1 MDHEN and CDR2 SYDVKM. In DNA form, the CDR3 reads TGTGCCAGCAGGGGTACTCTGGATACGCAGTATTTT. This sequence encodes CASRGTLDTQYF.

This clonotype has more than one count but fewer than ten. The J gene is TRBJ1-5, the V gene TRBV20-1; a possible D gene is TRBD1 (6 bases). Trimming stripped 7 bases from V and 5 bases from J, with 15 bases between. CDR1 DFQATT and CDR2 SNEGSKA come from the germline V gene (reference sequence). CDR3 size: 13 residues. The CDR3 nucleotides are TGCAGTGTAAAGAGGGGGATGGATCAGCCCCAGCATTTT. Its translation is CSVKRGMDQPQHF.

The chain links TRBV7-3 to TRBJ1-1; D is possibly TRBD1 (5 bases). Germline loops: CDR1 SGHTA, CDR2 FQGTGA. Trimming took 5 bases from V and 1 from J, leaving 8 bases between them. There are 13 residues in the CDR3. The chain's CDR3 is CASSQTGNTEAFF. The DNA for the CDR3 is TGTGCCAGCAGCCAAACAGGGAACACTGAAGCTTTCTTT. Full variable domain (outside the CDR3, taken from reference TRBV7-3 and TRBJ1-1): GAGVSQTPSNKVTEKGKYVELRCDPISGHTALYWYRQSLGQGPEFLIYFQGTGAADDSGLPNDRFFAVRPEGSVSTLKIQRTERGDSAVYLCASSQTGNTEAFFGQGTRLTVV.

This clonotype came up a few times. The J gene is TRBJ2-7, the V gene TRBV14; no clear D gene. Germline values: CDR1 SGHDN, CDR2 FVKESK. The CDR3 loop spans 15 amino acids. Trimming removed 11 bases from V and 3 bases from J, with 23 bases in between. The CDR3 here is CAGPPSQILFYEQYF. As DNA, the CDR3 is TGTGCCGGGCCGCCCTCACAGATCCTTTTCTACGAGCAGTACTTC.

This rearrangement joins TRBV7-8 to TRBJ1-1, with 11 bases that match TRBD1. Germline loops: CDR1 SGHVS, CDR2 FQNEAQ. Trimming cost V 7 bases and J 4 bases; bases outside gene matches: 2. The CDR3 runs to 13 residues. For the CDR3, the DNA is TGTGCCAGCATTGGGACAGGGGGCACTGAAGCTTTCTTT. Its protein is CASIGTGGTEAFF.

The chain links TRBV14 to TRBJ1-2; no clear D gene. The CDR3 extends over 13 amino acids. V lost 4 bases, J lost 4 bases, and 10 bases lay in between. CDR1 SGHDN and CDR2 FVKESK come from the germline V gene. CDR3 DNA sequence: TGTGCCAGCAGCCTTGAAGGACCCTATGGCTACACCTTC. This gives the protein CASSLEGPYGYTF.

This clonotype showed up many times. The chain has TRBV20-1 and TRBJ2-7; D is possibly TRBD1 (5 bases). V lost 0 bases to trimming and J lost 0 bases, with 15 bases between them. This CDR3 has 16 residues. Germline CDR1 and CDR2: DFQATT and SNEGSKA (reference sequence). The CDR3 sequence is CSARDARALSSYEQYF. CDR3 in DNA: TGCAGTGCTAGAGATGCCAGGGCCCTTAGCTCCTACGAGCAGTACTTC.

This CDR3 reads CASSLIGGALAKNIQYF. CDR3 in DNA: TGTGCCAGCAGCTTAATCGGGGGTGCCCTAGCCAAAAACATTCAGTACTTC. This rearrangement joins TRBV11-2 to TRBJ2-4, with D perhaps matching TRBD2 (6 bases). This CDR3 is built from 17 residues. Per germline, CDR1 SGHAT and CDR2 FQNNGV. Trimming shortened V by 2 bases and J by 0 bases, and 14 bases separated the two germline ends.

Only a few counts were recorded for this clonotype. V and J are TRBV29-1 and TRBJ1-1, with 9 nucleotides matching TRBD1. The V and J ends lost 3 bases and 4 bases, in that order; junction bases with no gene match: 15. Germline V gives CDR1 SQVTM, CDR2 ANQGSEA. This CDR3 contains 17 residues. This CDR3 reads CSVDQSFGTGYGTEAFF. CDR3 DNA: TGCAGCGTTGATCAGTCCTTCGGGACAGGGTATGGCACTGAAGCTTTCTTT.

This clonotype was found a few times. The chain combines TRBV6-6 with TRBJ1-1; weak D call: TRBD1 (6 bases). Trimming took 2 bases from V and 9 from J, leaving 7 bases between them. CDR1 and CDR2 (germline): MNHNY, SVGAGI (reference sequence). The CDR3 spans 11 residues. CDR3 nucleotide sequence: TGTGCCAGCAGTTACCAGGGGCAAGCTTTCTTT. The encoded protein is CASSYQGQAFF.

This clonotype was counted many times. The chain joins TRBV29-1 to TRBJ1-1, with D unclear. Per germline, CDR1 SQVTM and CDR2 ANQGSEA. The CDR3 totals 14 residues. V lost 4 bases to trimming and J lost 2 bases, with 14 bases between them. CDR3 coding DNA: TGCAGCGTTGTGGGGTGGGTCGGTAACACTGAAGCTTTCTTT. It is translated as CSVVGWVGNTEAFF.